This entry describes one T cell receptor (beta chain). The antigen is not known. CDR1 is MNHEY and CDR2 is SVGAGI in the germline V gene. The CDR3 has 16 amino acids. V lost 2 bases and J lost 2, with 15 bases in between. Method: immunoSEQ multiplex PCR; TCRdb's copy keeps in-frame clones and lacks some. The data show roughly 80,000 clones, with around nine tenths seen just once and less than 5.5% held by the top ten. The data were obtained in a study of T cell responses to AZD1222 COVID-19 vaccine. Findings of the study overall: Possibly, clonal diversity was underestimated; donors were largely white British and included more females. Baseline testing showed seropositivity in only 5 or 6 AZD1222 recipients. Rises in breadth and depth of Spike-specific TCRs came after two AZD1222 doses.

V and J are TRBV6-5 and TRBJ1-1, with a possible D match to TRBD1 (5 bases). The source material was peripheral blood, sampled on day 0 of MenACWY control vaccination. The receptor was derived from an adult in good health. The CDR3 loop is CASSYVQGRPNTEAFF. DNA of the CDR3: TGTGCCAGCAGTTACGTGCAGGGTAGGCCTAACACTGAAGCTTTCTTT.